This entry lists 25 T cell receptor beta chains sequenced from one sample in a study of blood T cell repertoires in COVID-19. The repertoire was sequenced with immunoSEQ multiplex PCR; TCRdb's copy has only in-frame clones and lacks some. The table lists hundreds of thousands of clones, 90% of them singletons. The material sequenced was PBMCs or T cells enriched from blood (not recorded which). These receptor sequences come from a woman between 18 and 29 years old with acute COVID-19.

The rearrangement joins TRBV6-1 to TRBJ1-4; D remains ambiguous. Trimming stripped 8 bases from V and 8 bases from J, with 9 bases between. The germline V gene encodes CDR1 MNHNS and CDR2 SASEGT. The CDR3 runs 11 residues. DNA of the CDR3: TGTGCCAGCGGGCCCTTAGAAAAACTGTTTTTT. This gives the protein CASGPLEKLFF.

The chain recombines TRBV18 with TRBJ1-1; tentative D call: TRBD1 (5 bases). Germline V CDR1 and CDR2: KGHSH, LQKENI. This CDR3 comprises 14 residues. V was clipped by 4 bases and J by 2 bases, with 11 bases between them. CDR3 DNA: TGTGCCAGCTCACAGACGGGGGGAAACACTGAAGCTTTCTTT. Amino acid sequence: CASSQTGGNTEAFF.

The CDR3 sequence: CASSLGTGGVSNQPQHF. CDR3 coding DNA: TGTGCCAGCAGCTTAGGTACGGGGGGAGTAAGCAATCAGCCCCAGCATTTT. This rearrangement joins TRBV7-8 to TRBJ1-5; D is perhaps TRBD1 (5 bases). This CDR3 region has 17 residues. Looked up from germline, CDR1 is SGHVS and CDR2 is FQNEAQ. V gave up 1 base and J gave up 1 base, with 14 bases separating them.

This clone was found a few times. V usage is TRBV19 and J usage is TRBJ2-7, with 10 bases identical to TRBD2. The V segment lost 6 bases and the J segment 4 bases; nucleotides outside the gene matches: 3. Germline CDR1 LNHDA, CDR2 SQIVND (reference sequence). This CDR3 has 13 amino acids. This CDR3 reads CASRPGLAYEQYF. The CDR3 nucleotides read TGTGCCAGTAGACCGGGACTAGCGTACGAGCAGTACTTC.

The chain employs TRBV28 and TRBJ1-2; TRBD1 matches 8 bases. V lost 6 bases, J lost 0 bases, and 6 bases stayed unmatched. The CDR3 spans 15 residues. CDR1 is MDHEN, CDR2 SYDVKM, per germline. The CDR3 is CASRETGVPNYGYTF. The CDR3 DNA sequence: TGTGCCAGCAGGGAGACAGGGGTTCCTAACTATGGCTACACCTTC.

This clone showed up just once. The chain combines TRBV3-1 (or the pseudogene TRBV3-2) with TRBJ2-3, with 10 bases matching TRBD1. The CDR3 consists of 15 residues. Per the germline V gene, CDR1 is LGHDT and CDR2 is YNNKEL (reference sequence). Trimming took 1 base from V and 4 from J; bases not matched to a gene: 2. CDR3 bases: TGTGCCAGCAGCCAAGGACAGGGGGCGTCAGATACGCAGTATTTT. Protein: CASSQGQGASDTQYF.

The chain has TRBV14 and TRBJ1-1, with D unresolved. The V and J ends lost 1 base and 12 bases respectively, with 12 bases between them. The CDR3 spans 12 residues. Looked up from germline, CDR1 is SGHDN and CDR2 is FVKESK. The CDR3 sequence is CASSQGRALPFF. The CDR3 coding sequence is TGTGCCAGCAGCCAAGGGAGGGCCTTGCCTTTCTTT. The full variable domain, in which reference TRBV14 and TRBJ1-1 provide the parts outside the CDR3, is EAGVTQFPSHSVIEKGQTVTLRCDPISGHDNLYWYRRVMGKEIKFLLHFVKESKQDESGMPNNRFLAERTGGTYSTLKVQPAELEDSGVYFCASSQGRALPFFGQGTRLTVV.

This sequence joins TRBV15 and TRBJ2-7, with 7 positions matching TRBD2. This CDR3 region has 16 residues. V dropped 0 bases and J dropped 3; count of bases not matched to a gene: 8. Per germline, CDR1 LNHNV and CDR2 YYDKDF (reference sequence). CDR3 protein: CATSRDLASGLYEQYF. The CDR3 bases are TGTGCCACCAGCAGAGATTTGGCTAGCGGCCTCTACGAGCAGTACTTC. The full variable domain, rest sourced from reference TRBV15 and TRBJ2-7, is DAMVIQNPRYQVTQFGKPVTLSCSQTLNHNVMYWYQQKSSQAPKLLFHYYDKDFNNEADTPDNFQSRRPNTSFCFLDIRSPGLGDTAMYLCATSRDLASGLYEQYFGPGTRLTVT.

The V gene is TRBV28, the J gene TRBJ1-2, with TRBD1 matching 8 bases. Germline trimming cut 6 bases from V and 9 bases from J; bases unmatched to any gene: 12. CDR1 MDHEN and CDR2 SYDVKM come from the germline V gene. The CDR3 consists of 14 residues. This CDR3 reads CASRGGQGLDRYTF. The DNA for the CDR3 is TGTGCCAGCAGGGGAGGACAGGGACTGGATCGCTACACCTTC.

In DNA, the CDR3 is TGTGCCAGCAGCTTAAGTCCGGGGAACACTGAAGCTTTCTTT. Protein sequence: CASSLSPGNTEAFF. The chain is built from TRBV7-2 and TRBJ1-1; D is unclear. This CDR3 comprises 14 residues. V lost 2 bases and J 1 base, leaving 8 bases between the germline ends. Germline V lookup: CDR1 SGHTA, CDR2 FQGNSA.

This sequence joins TRBV6-5 and TRBJ2-1, with 8 bases lining up with TRBD2. CDR3 length: 16 amino acids. CDR1 and CDR2 (germline): MNHEY, SVGAGI. J was trimmed by 7 bases and V by 2 bases; bases with no gene match: 10. This CDR3 is CASSYGTGGSGNEQFF. The CDR3 region has the DNA TGTGCCAGCAGTTACGGAACGGGAGGGTCTGGAAATGAGCAGTTCTTC.

The chain has TRBV28 and TRBJ2-4; 7 positions match TRBD1. The CDR3 sequence is 14 residues long. Germline V CDR1 and CDR2: MDHEN, SYDVKM. V gave up 1 base and J gave up 5 bases; unmatched junction bases: 2. The CDR3 loop is CASSLLDRQNIQYF. CDR3 DNA: TGTGCCAGCAGTTTATTGGACAGGCAAAACATTCAGTACTTC. Together with reference TRBV28 and TRBJ2-4, the CDR3 gives the full variable domain: DVKVTQSSRYLVKRTGEKVFLECVQDMDHENMFWYRQDPGLGLRLIYFSYDVKMKEKGDIPEGYSVSREKKERFSLILESASTNQTSMYLCASSLLDRQNIQYFGAGTRLSVL.

This chain connects TRBV6-5 to TRBJ1-6; TRBD1 matches at 7 bases. The CDR3 consists of 15 residues. Germline V lookup: CDR1 MNHEY, CDR2 SVGAGI. V lost 5 bases to trimming and J lost 14 bases; unmatched junction nucleotides: 15. The CDR3 DNA reads TGTGCCAGCAGTCTACGGCGGGACAGTATTGTTACCCTCCACTTT. It is translated as CASSLRRDSIVTLHF.

The chain joins TRBV29-1 to TRBJ2-5; 9 bases fit TRBD1. V gave up 6 bases and J gave up 3 bases; unmatched junction bases: 5. CDR1 and CDR2 from the germline V gene are SQVTM and ANQGSEA. The CDR3 has 13 amino acids. The CDR3 protein is CSVGGQGKETQYF. The DNA of the CDR3 is TGCAGCGTGGGGGGACAGGGTAAAGAGACCCAGTACTTC. Full variable domain (remainder filled in from reference TRBV29-1 and TRBJ2-5): SAVISQKPSRDICQRGTSLTIQCQVDSQVTMMFWYRQQPGQSLTLIATANQGSEATYESGFVIDKFPISRPNLTFSTLTVSNMSPEDSSIYLCSVGGQGKETQYFGPGTRLLVL.

The chain recombines TRBV12-1 with TRBJ2-1; the table names TRBD2, a call not compared with the DNA. TRBV12-1 is marked as a pseudogene. This CDR3 comprises 15 residues. In DNA form, the CDR3 reads TGTGTACCTCAAATCCTCGGGGGAGGAAAGAATGAGCAGTTCTTC. Translation gives CVPQILGGGKNEQFF.

This sequence joins TRBV2 and TRBJ1-2; no reliable D call. The CDR3 extends over 13 amino acids. The V and J ends lost 6 bases and 4 bases respectively, with 12 bases between them. CDR1 is SNHLY, CDR2 FYNNEI, per germline. The CDR3 spells CASRYESFYGYTF. CDR3 bases: TGTGCCAGCAGGTACGAGAGCTTCTATGGCTACACCTTC. The full variable domain, in which reference TRBV2 and TRBJ1-2 provide the parts outside the CDR3, is EPEVTQTPSHQVTQMGQEVILRCVPISNHLYFYWYRQILGQKVEFLVSFYNNEISEKSEIFDDQFSVERPDGSNFTLKIRSTKLEDSAMYFCASRYESFYGYTFGSGTRLTVV.

The chain is built from TRBV27 and TRBJ2-7, with D perhaps matching TRBD1 (6 bases). This CDR3 comprises 15 residues. Germline CDR1 is MNHEY and CDR2 is SMNVEV (reference sequence). The V and J ends lost 7 bases and 1 base respectively, with 17 bases between them. The CDR3 loop is CASIQQGWGSYEQYF. The CDR3 DNA reads as TGTGCCAGCATCCAACAGGGTTGGGGATCCTACGAGCAGTACTTC.

This chain connects TRBV19 to TRBJ1-3, with a weak D call TRBD1 (5 bases). Deletions cut 5 bases from V and 4 bases from J, with 12 bases between. The CDR3 consists of 14 residues. Germline V CDR1 and CDR2: LNHDA, SQIVND (reference sequence). CDR3 DNA sequence: TGTGCCAGTAGTCAGTGGGGCGAAGGAAACACCATATATTTT. It is translated as CASSQWGEGNTIYF.

CDR3 sequence reads: CASSYSAGLNQPQHF. CDR3 DNA sequence: TGTGCCAGCAGTTATTCGGCAGGGCTTAACCAGCCCCAGCATTTT. The chain couples TRBV6-5 to TRBJ1-5, with TRBD1 as a possible D gene (5 bases). V lost 3 bases and J 7 bases, leaving 16 bases between the germline ends. Germline CDR1 reads MNHEY; CDR2 reads SVGAGI. The CDR3 is made up of 15 amino acids.

The chain links TRBV5-4 to TRBJ2-7, with 11 positions matching TRBD2. This CDR3 contains 16 residues. In germline, CDR1 is SGHNT, CDR2 YYREEE (reference sequence). J was trimmed by 0 bases and V by 4 bases; bases with no gene match: 6. The CDR3 protein is CASSAAGTSGSYEQYF. As DNA, the CDR3 is TGTGCCAGCAGCGCCGCCGGGACTAGCGGCTCCTACGAGCAGTACTTC.

DNA of the CDR3: TGTGCCAGCAGTCCGGGACTAGCGGGATACAATGAGCAGTTCTTC. Its translation: CASSPGLAGYNEQFF. This chain uses TRBV6-5 with TRBJ2-1; TRBD2 matches at 13 bases. The V gene's germline CDR1 is MNHEY and CDR2 SVGAGI. The V segment lost 5 bases and the J segment 4 bases; nucleotides outside the gene matches: 2. The CDR3 extends over 15 amino acids.

The gene calls are TRBV28 and TRBJ1-5; 10 positions agree with TRBD1. The CDR3 covers 22 residues. V gave up 6 bases and J gave up 3 bases; unmatched junction bases: 26. Germline loops: CDR1 MDHEN, CDR2 SYDVKM. The chain's CDR3 is CASSSTLNLPRRGQGINQPQHF. The CDR3 DNA reads as TGTGCCAGCAGCTCGACTCTGAATTTACCCAGGCGGGGACAGGGGATCAATCAGCCCCAGCATTTT.

The J gene is TRBJ1-1, the V gene TRBV5-5, with 12 bases that match TRBD1. The V segment lost 0 bases and the J segment 4 bases; nucleotides outside the gene matches: 7. The CDR3 loop spans 17 amino acids. Germline V gene sequence: CDR1 SGHKS, CDR2 YYEKEE (reference sequence). CDR3 DNA: TGTGCCAGCAGCTTGGAGGGACAGGGGGCTTACGGCACTGAAGCTTTCTTT. Translated, it gives CASSLEGQGAYGTEAFF.

Regarding this clone: The same CDR3 is also encoded by other DNA sequences in this sample. The rearrangement links TRBV11-2 to TRBJ1-5; 9 bases map to TRBD1. The V and J ends lost 3 bases and 2 bases, in that order; junction bases with no gene match: 2. The germline CDR1 and CDR2 sequences are SGHAT and FQNNGV. The CDR3 sequence is 15 residues long. In nucleotides, the CDR3 is TGTGCCAGCAGCTTGGACAGGGGAGGCAATCAGCCCCAGCATTTT. This codes for CASSLDRGGNQPQHF. Using reference TRBV11-2 and TRBJ1-5 for the parts outside the CDR3, the full variable domain is EAGVAQSPRYKIIEKRQSVAFWCNPISGHATLYWYQQILGQGPKLLIQFQNNGVVDDSQLPKDRFSAERLKGVDSTLKIQPAKLEDSAVYLCASSLDRGGNQPQHFGDGTRLSIL.

The chain couples TRBV27 to TRBJ2-3; the D gene is possibly TRBD2 (5 bases). Germline V gene lookup returns CDR1 MNHEY and CDR2 SMNVEV (reference sequence). CDR3 length: 14 residues. Deletions cut 1 base from V and 4 bases from J, with 9 bases between. DNA for the CDR3: TGTGCCAGCAGTTTATGGGGAGTACCAGATACGCAGTATTTT. Residues: CASSLWGVPDTQYF.